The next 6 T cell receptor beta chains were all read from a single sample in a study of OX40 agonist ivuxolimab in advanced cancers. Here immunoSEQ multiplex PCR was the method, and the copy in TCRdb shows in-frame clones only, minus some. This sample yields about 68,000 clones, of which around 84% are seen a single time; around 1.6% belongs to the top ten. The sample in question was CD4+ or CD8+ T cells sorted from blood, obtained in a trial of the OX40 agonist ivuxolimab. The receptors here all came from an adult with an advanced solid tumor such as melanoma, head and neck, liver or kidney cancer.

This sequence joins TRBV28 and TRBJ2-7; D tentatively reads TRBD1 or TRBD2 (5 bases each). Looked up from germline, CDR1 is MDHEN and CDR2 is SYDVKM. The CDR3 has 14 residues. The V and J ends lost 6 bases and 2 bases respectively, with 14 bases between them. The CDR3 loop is CASSLQEAPYEQYF. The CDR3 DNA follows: TGTGCCAGCAGCTTACAGGAGGCCCCCTACGAGCAGTACTTC. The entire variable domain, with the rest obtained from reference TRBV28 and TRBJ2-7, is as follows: DVKVTQSSRYLVKRTGEKVFLECVQDMDHENMFWYRQDPGLGLRLIYFSYDVKMKEKGDIPEGYSVSREKKERFSLILESASTNQTSMYLCASSLQEAPYEQYFGPGTRLTVT.

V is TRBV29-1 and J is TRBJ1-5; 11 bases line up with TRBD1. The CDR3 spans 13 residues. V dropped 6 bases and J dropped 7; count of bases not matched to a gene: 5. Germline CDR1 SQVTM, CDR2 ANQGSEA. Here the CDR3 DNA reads TGCAGCGTGGGGGACAGGGGGTACCAGCCCCAGCATTTT. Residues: CSVGDRGYQPQHF.

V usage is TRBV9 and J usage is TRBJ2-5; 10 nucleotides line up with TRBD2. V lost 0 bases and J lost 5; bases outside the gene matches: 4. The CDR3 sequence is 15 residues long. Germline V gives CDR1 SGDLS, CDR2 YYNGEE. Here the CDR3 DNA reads TGTGCCAGCAGCGTAGATATAGCGGGAGGTGAGACCCAGTACTTC. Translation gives CASSVDIAGGETQYF.

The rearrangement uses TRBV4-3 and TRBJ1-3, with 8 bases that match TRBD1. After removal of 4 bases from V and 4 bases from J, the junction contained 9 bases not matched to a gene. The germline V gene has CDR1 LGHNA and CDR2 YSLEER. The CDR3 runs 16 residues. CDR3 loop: CASSPQGQGVGNTIYF. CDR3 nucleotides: TGCGCCAGCAGCCCCCAAGGACAGGGTGTGGGAAACACCATATATTTT.

The CDR3, as DNA: TGTGCCAGCAGCTACCAGGCAGGGCAGAGCTCCTACAATGAGCAGTTCTTC. The encoded protein is CASSYQAGQSSYNEQFF. This chain uses TRBV9 with TRBJ2-1; TRBD1 is a possible D gene (5 bases). V lost 4 bases, J lost 0 bases, and 17 bases lay in between. CDR1 and CDR2 from the germline V gene are SGDLS and YYNGEE. This CDR3 region has 17 residues.

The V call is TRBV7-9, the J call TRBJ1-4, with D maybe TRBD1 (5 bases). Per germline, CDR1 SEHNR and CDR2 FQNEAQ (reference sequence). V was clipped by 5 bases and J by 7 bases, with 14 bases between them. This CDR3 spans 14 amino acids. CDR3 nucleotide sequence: TGTGCCAGCAGCATCCGGGACCGTGGTGAAAAACTGTTTTTT. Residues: CASSIRDRGEKLFF.